Listed below are T cell receptor beta chains from one sample, sequenced in a study of blood T cell repertoires in COVID-19. Data came from immunoSEQ multiplex PCR; TCRdb stores just in-frame clones and leaves some out. The top ten hold approximately 1% of the sample, which has approximately 82,000 clones, about 89% seen once. The specimen sequenced was PBMCs or T cells enriched from blood (not recorded which). These receptor sequences come from a woman aged 50 to 60 with acute COVID-19. Both conserved end residues are part of each CDR3. A D gene is named only where the DNA matches it firmly. Size values are once, few and many counts, or a class for expanded clones, and some rows have none.

V gene: TRBV11-3; J gene: TRBJ2-1; D gene: NA; clone size: NA; CDR3 DNA: TGTGCCAGCGACAGTGGGCAGTTCTTC; CDR3 protein: CASDSGQFF
V gene: TRBV5-1; J gene: TRBJ2-7; D gene: TRBD2; clone size: NA; CDR3 DNA: TGCGCCAGCAGCGGAACTAGCGGAAGCTCCTACGAGCAGTACTTC; CDR3 protein: CASSGTSGSSYEQYF
V gene: TRBV10-3; J gene: TRBJ1-2; D gene: NA; clone size: NA; CDR3 DNA: TGTGCCATCAGTGCGGACAGTACCTATGGCTACACCTTC; CDR3 protein: CAISADSTYGYTF
V gene: TRBV15; J gene: TRBJ1-1; D gene: NA; clone size: NA; CDR3 DNA: TGTGCCACCCAGGCCGTAAATGGAGGAGGAGCTTTCTTT; CDR3 protein: CATQAVNGGGAFF
V gene: TRBV5-1; J gene: TRBJ1-2; D gene: TRBD1; clone size: NA; CDR3 DNA: TGCGCCAGCAGAGACGGGACAGAGAACTATGGCTACACCTTC; CDR3 protein: CASRDGTENYGYTF
V gene: TRBV2; J gene: TRBJ1-1; D gene: TRBD1; clone size: NA; CDR3 DNA: TGTGCCAGCATGGGACAGTTGAACACTGAAGCTTTCTTT; CDR3 protein: CASMGQLNTEAFF
V gene: TRBV6-6; J gene: TRBJ1-2; D gene: TRBD1; clone size: NA; CDR3 DNA: TGTGCCAGCAGTCAACCGACAGGGACCGCCTATGGCTACACCTTC; CDR3 protein: CASSQPTGTAYGYTF
V gene: TRBV27; J gene: TRBJ1-1; D gene: TRBD1; clone size: NA; CDR3 DNA: TGTGCCAGCAGTGCCTACAGGGGGAGGAACACTGAAGCTTTCTTT; CDR3 protein: CASSAYRGRNTEAFF
V gene: TRBV11-3; J gene: TRBJ2-2; D gene: TRBD2; clone size: NA; CDR3 DNA: TGTGCCAGCAGCTTAGTAGCGGGAGCAGAGACCGGGGAGCTGTTTTTT; CDR3 protein: CASSLVAGAETGELFF
V gene: TRBV29-1; J gene: TRBJ2-1; D gene: NA; clone size: NA; CDR3 DNA: TGCAGCGTTGAGAGGGATTTGACTAATGAGCAGTTCTTC; CDR3 protein: CSVERDLTNEQFF
V gene: TRBV3-1/TRBV3-2; J gene: TRBJ2-3; D gene: TRBD2; clone size: NA; CDR3 DNA: TGTGCCAGCAGCCCACTAGCGGGAATCACAGATACGCAGTATTTT; CDR3 protein: CASSPLAGITDTQYF
V gene: TRBV3-1/TRBV3-2; J gene: TRBJ1-1; D gene: NA; clone size: NA; CDR3 DNA: TGTGCCAGCAGCCAAGATACGGTTGAAGCTTTCTTT; CDR3 protein: CASSQDTVEAFF
V gene: TRBV7-9; J gene: TRBJ2-7; D gene: TRBD1; clone size: NA; CDR3 DNA: TGTGCCAGCAGCGAAATTGTTTGGGGACAGGGAACGTACGAGCAGTACTTC; CDR3 protein: CASSEIVWGQGTYEQYF
V gene: TRBV29-1; J gene: TRBJ1-2; D gene: NA; clone size: NA; CDR3 DNA: TGCAGCGTTGAAACCGGGACAACTTATGGCTACACCTTC; CDR3 protein: CSVETGTTYGYTF
V gene: TRBV5-1; J gene: TRBJ2-5; D gene: TRBD2; clone size: once; CDR3 DNA: TGCGCCAGCAGCTCCCCTAGCGGAGTAGAAGAGACCCAGTACTTC; CDR3 protein: CASSSPSGVEETQYF
V gene: TRBV21-1; J gene: TRBJ1-1; D gene: NA; clone size: NA; CDR3 DNA: TGTGCCAGCATTACCTTCAGGGGGGCAGAATCCGTGAACACTGAAGCTTTCTTT; CDR3 protein: CASITFRGAESVNTEAFF